These T cell receptor beta chains were read from a single sample in a study of blood T cell repertoires in COVID-19. Assay: immunoSEQ multiplex PCR; the TCRdb copy retains only in-frame clones and omits some. Here the sample spans some 150,000 clones, about 86% being singletons. The sequencing sample was made of peripheral blood. These receptors came from a woman between 55 and 75 years old with acute or convalescent COVID-19. CDR3s leave out the opening cysteine and the closing phenylalanine or tryptophan. Size is omitted from some rows. Given values are once, few, many or a class for expanded clones.

>TRBV11-2|NA|TRBJ1-2
ASSILPKGGAGYGYT
>TRBV11-3|NA|TRBJ1-2
ASSQTRGNYGYT
>TRBV28|NA|TRBJ1-2
ASSQGLTNRAHGYT
>TRBV21-1|once|TRBJ2-3
ASSKFRAGADTQY
>TRBV27|NA|TRBJ2-1
ASSSPEGGGYNEQF
>TRBV29-1|NA|TRBJ1-4
SVEDGPMEEKLF
>TRBV28|NA|TRBJ1-4
ASSKHRGTNEKLF
>TRBV20-1|NA|TRBJ2-3
SASQASGLRTDTQY
>TRBV5-4|NA|TRBJ2-3
ASSLKRGVTDTQY
>TRBV28|NA|TRBJ2-7
ASSLGLTGGKGQY
>TRBV11-3|NA|TRBJ2-7
ASSSREDISYEQY
>TRBV16|NA|TRBJ1-2
ASSPNQIQRANYGYT
>TRBV5-1|once|TRBJ1-2
ASSLAGTAKGYT
>TRBV27|NA|TRBJ2-7
ASSIRTSGASSYEQY
>TRBV19|NA|TRBJ2-1
ASGTSGGVLNEQF
>TRBV29-1|NA|TRBJ1-1
SVEARQGEAF
>TRBV24-1|NA|TRBJ2-7
ATRLAGRYEQY
>TRBV7-9|NA|TRBJ2-5
ASSPRGIQETQY
>TRBV12-3/TRBV12-4|NA|TRBJ1-2
ASSNGRAGYT
>TRBV29-1|NA|TRBJ1-1
SVEIPEAF
>TRBV5-1|NA|TRBJ2-3
ASSLGRGGDTQY
>TRBV24-1|NA|TRBJ2-1
ATSGPGGSYNEQF
>TRBV4-3|NA|TRBJ1-6
ASSQQGWIDNSPLH
>TRBV7-9|NA|TRBJ1-1
ASSSKGGGTEAF
>TRBV20-1|NA|TRBJ2-7
SASSAGDFGSGEQY
>TRBV5-1|NA|TRBJ2-3
ASSPGLAGSQYSTDTQY
>TRBV6-5|NA|TRBJ1-1
ASSYLTHRGHTEAF
>TRBV24-1|NA|TRBJ2-1
ATSSQESHEQF
>TRBV28|few|TRBJ2-5
ASSLRGGAMETQY
>TRBV13|NA|TRBJ2-2
ASRPRGLRGLGELF
>TRBV6-5|NA|TRBJ1-1
ASRMGTGNTEAF
>TRBV3-1/TRBV3-2|NA|TRBJ2-3
ASSQASGGISTDTQY
>TRBV2|few|TRBJ1-2
ASSLHNGDRGYGYT
>TRBV12-3/TRBV12-4|NA|TRBJ2-3
ASGRGPGNTQY
>TRBV6-2/TRBV6-3|once|TRBJ2-5
ASSYSLGGLGAQY
>TRBV5-4|NA|TRBJ2-2
ASKRTGDDTGELF
>TRBV7-2|NA|TRBJ2-5
ASSLQRGGPEY
>TRBV6-2/TRBV6-3|few|TRBJ1-1
ASSYSPTNTEAF
>TRBV6-1|NA|TRBJ2-5
ASSEMGTVYQETQY
>TRBV4-1|once|TRBJ1-2
ASSQTRVERSGYT
>TRBV12-3/TRBV12-4|NA|TRBJ2-1
ASRGNEQF
>TRBV6-2/TRBV6-3|NA|TRBJ1-5
ASSFRTNLNQPQH
>TRBV19|NA|TRBJ1-5
ASRGTGTYQPQH
>TRBV19|NA|TRBJ2-7
ASSSSAGVEQY